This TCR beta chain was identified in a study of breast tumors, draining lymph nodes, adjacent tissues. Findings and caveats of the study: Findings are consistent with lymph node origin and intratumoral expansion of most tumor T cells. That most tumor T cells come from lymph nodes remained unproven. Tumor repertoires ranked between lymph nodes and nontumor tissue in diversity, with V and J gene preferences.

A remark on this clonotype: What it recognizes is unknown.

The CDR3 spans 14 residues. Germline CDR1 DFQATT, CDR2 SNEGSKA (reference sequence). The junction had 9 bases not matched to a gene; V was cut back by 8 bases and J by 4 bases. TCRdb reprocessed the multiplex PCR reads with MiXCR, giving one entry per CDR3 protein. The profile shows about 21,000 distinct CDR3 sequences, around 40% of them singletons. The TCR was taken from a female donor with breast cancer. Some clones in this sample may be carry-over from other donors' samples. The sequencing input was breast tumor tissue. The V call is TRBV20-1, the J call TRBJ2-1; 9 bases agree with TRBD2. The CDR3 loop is CSTVAGEVYNEQFF. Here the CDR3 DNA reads TGCAGTACTGTAGCGGGAGAGGTGTACAATGAGCAGTTCTTC.